The rows below give T cell receptor beta chains drawn from one sample of a study of blood T cell repertoires in COVID-19. Some clones are missing from TCRdb's copy, which holds only in-frame ones; the method was immunoSEQ multiplex PCR. The sample includes some 74,000 clones, roughly 84% of them seen just once. Source material: peripheral blood. The receptors here all came from a man older than 75 with acute or convalescent COVID-19. The CDR3 runs from the conserved cysteine through the conserved F or W.

J gene: TRBJ2-1
V gene: TRBV6-5
CDR3 protein: CASSTWTGDNEQFF

J gene: TRBJ1-1
V gene: TRBV7-2
CDR3 protein: CASSVGQGTEAFF

J gene: TRBJ1-2
V gene: TRBV3-1/TRBV3-2
CDR3 protein: CASSQDYRGSGGYTF

J gene: TRBJ2-7
V gene: TRBV10-3
CDR3 protein: CAISPRGTAPHEQYF

J gene: TRBJ2-1
V gene: TRBV5-8
CDR3 protein: CASSTDSIF

J gene: TRBJ1-1
V gene: TRBV7-2
CDR3 protein: CASSQGQGALTEAFF

J gene: TRBJ2-1
V gene: TRBV20-1
CDR3 protein: CSASSWFPYNEQFF

J gene: TRBJ2-3
V gene: TRBV7-2
CDR3 protein: CASSSQGSGRTDTQYF

J gene: TRBJ2-3
V gene: TRBV28
CDR3 protein: CASSLYPRGTDTQYF

J gene: TRBJ1-6
V gene: TRBV16
CDR3 protein: CASSLDRDSPLHF

J gene: TRBJ2-3
V gene: TRBV3-1/TRBV3-2
CDR3 protein: CASSPGLAGDEGTDTQYF

J gene: TRBJ1-2
V gene: TRBV5-1
CDR3 protein: CASSSGQGSGYTF

J gene: TRBJ2-5
V gene: TRBV6-2/TRBV6-3
CDR3 protein: CASSRSGGETQYF

J gene: TRBJ2-4
V gene: TRBV7-8
CDR3 protein: CASSLSLPAAGAKNIQYF

J gene: TRBJ1-1
V gene: TRBV11-2
CDR3 protein: CASSPPGLTNTEAFF

J gene: TRBJ1-2
V gene: TRBV7-2
CDR3 protein: CASSSDSIYGYTF

J gene: TRBJ1-1
V gene: TRBV25-1
CDR3 protein: CASTGQGARRTEAFF

J gene: TRBJ2-3
V gene: TRBV14
CDR3 protein: CASSPGLAGTDTQYF

J gene: TRBJ2-1
V gene: TRBV5-1
CDR3 protein: CASRSPGLAGGEQFF

J gene: TRBJ2-5
V gene: TRBV7-2
CDR3 protein: CASSRETQYF

J gene: TRBJ1-1
V gene: TRBV5-4
CDR3 protein: CASSNPGGNTEAFF

J gene: TRBJ2-3
V gene: TRBV7-2
CDR3 protein: CASSPLAAGITDTQYF

J gene: TRBJ2-1
V gene: TRBV29-1
CDR3 protein: CSVVGLAGINEQFF

J gene: TRBJ1-1
V gene: TRBV7-3
CDR3 protein: CASSLSTVLNTEAFF

J gene: TRBJ2-3
V gene: TRBV2
CDR3 protein: CASNENEDTQYF

J gene: TRBJ2-1
V gene: TRBV18
CDR3 protein: CASSPVQTNEQFF

J gene: TRBJ1-2
V gene: TRBV28
CDR3 protein: CASSETGSGYTF

J gene: TRBJ1-4
V gene: TRBV28
CDR3 protein: CASSVGQGTEKLFF

J gene: TRBJ2-7
V gene: TRBV7-9
CDR3 protein: CASSFWTSGRYEQYF

J gene: TRBJ2-1
V gene: TRBV7-8
CDR3 protein: CASSFRLAGDLIYNEQFF

J gene: TRBJ1-1
V gene: TRBV18
CDR3 protein: CASSPPRGGLNTEAFF

J gene: TRBJ1-5
V gene: TRBV28
CDR3 protein: CASSSGVGGSSNQPQHF

J gene: TRBJ1-2
V gene: TRBV18
CDR3 protein: CASSPGDSPNYGYTF

J gene: TRBJ1-5
V gene: TRBV6-5
CDR3 protein: CASRTGNQPQHF

J gene: TRBJ2-1
V gene: TRBV3-1/TRBV3-2
CDR3 protein: CASSADTSSYNEQFF

J gene: TRBJ1-1
V gene: TRBV7-8
CDR3 protein: CASSLETGSLDTEAFF

J gene: TRBJ1-6
V gene: TRBV11-3
CDR3 protein: CASSLDPGYNSPLHF

J gene: TRBJ2-7
V gene: TRBV18
CDR3 protein: CASSSRTGESEQYF

J gene: TRBJ1-6
V gene: TRBV28
CDR3 protein: CASSLLNSPLHF